One sample yielded the 4 T cell receptor beta chains listed below, sequenced in a study of OX40 agonist ivuxolimab in advanced cancers. TCRdb's table, derived via immunoSEQ multiplex PCR, lists solely in-frame clones and lacks some. Here the sample spans about 44,000 clones, 85% to 95% being singletons. The sample in question was CD4+ or CD8+ T cells sorted from blood, obtained in a trial of the OX40 agonist ivuxolimab. The receptors stem from an adult with an advanced solid tumor such as melanoma, head and neck, liver or kidney cancer.

The rearrangement joins TRBV27 to TRBJ2-7, with TRBD1 matching over 7 bases. The ends lost 2 bases at V and 6 bases at J; junction bases unmatched: 7. CDR1 MNHEY and CDR2 SMNVEV come from the germline V gene (reference sequence). The CDR3 extends over 14 amino acids. The CDR3 sequence is CASSLRGPLSEQYF. The CDR3 DNA follows: TGTGCCAGCAGTTTAAGGGGGCCCCTATCCGAGCAGTACTTC.

The chain links TRBV25-1 to TRBJ2-3; no clear D gene. The CDR3 is 15 residues long. The germline CDR1 and CDR2 sequences are MGHDK and SYGVNS. The germline V and J ends were trimmed by 6 bases and 2 bases, with 15 bases remaining between them. The CDR3 spells CASSERPTFTDTQYF. The CDR3, as DNA: TGTGCCAGCAGCGAAAGACCGACCTTCACAGATACGCAGTATTTT.

V usage is TRBV4-1 and J usage is TRBJ2-3; unclear D gene. The length of the CDR3 is 13 residues. CDR1 is MGHRA, CDR2 YSYEKL, per germline. V shed 5 bases and J shed 0 bases, with 6 bases lying between them. CDR3 nucleotide sequence: TGCGCCAGCAGCGAGTCGAGCACAGATACGCAGTATTTT. Residues: CASSESSTDTQYF.

This chain connects TRBV7-3 to TRBJ2-1, with D maybe TRBD1 (6 bases). The CDR3 runs to 16 residues. Trimming took 4 bases from V and 0 from J, leaving 13 bases between them. Per the germline V gene, CDR1 is SGHTA and CDR2 is FQGTGA. The CDR3: CASSSTGPSSYNEQFF. The CDR3 DNA reads TGTGCCAGCAGCTCAACAGGGCCGAGCTCCTACAATGAGCAGTTCTTC. Based on the CDR3 plus reference TRBV7-3 and TRBJ2-1, the full variable domain is GAGVSQTPSNKVTEKGKYVELRCDPISGHTALYWYRQSLGQGPEFLIYFQGTGAADDSGLPNDRFFAVRPEGSVSTLKIQRTERGDSAVYLCASSSTGPSSYNEQFFGPGTRLTVL.